The 2 T cell receptor beta chains below all came from one sample that was sequenced in a study of T cells in localized non-small cell lung cancer. Data came from immunoSEQ multiplex PCR; TCRdb stores just in-frame clones and leaves some out. This table has roughly 16,000 clones, 75% to 90% appearing once. Sample: peripheral blood, taken before any cancer treatment. The receptors derive from a male donor older than 55 with stage II squamous cell lung carcinoma.

This chain uses TRBV2 with TRBJ2-5; maybe TRBD1 (6 bases). The V end was cut by 6 bases, the J end by 7 bases, with 18 bases between. Germline V gene data show CDR1 as SNHLY and CDR2 as FYNNEI. The CDR3 extends over 14 amino acids. In DNA form, the CDR3 reads TGTGCCAGCAGCCCGGGACACCAATCGACGACCCAGTACTTC. Its translation: CASSPGHQSTTQYF.

The chain couples TRBV6-1 to TRBJ2-3; no reliable D call. V gave up 6 bases and J gave up 4 bases, with 5 bases separating them. CDR1 is MNHNS, CDR2 SASEGT, per germline. This CDR3 comprises 11 residues. CDR3 in amino acids: CASRAPDTQYF. In DNA form, the CDR3 reads TGTGCCAGCAGGGCCCCAGATACGCAGTATTTT.